This T cell receptor (beta chain) was retrieved from a study of T cells after yellow fever vaccination. General study points: Reappearing after the booster were most of the clones from primary vaccination (roughly 95% CD4, around 88% CD8). A weaker but faster secondary response was observed, peaking on day 5 versus 15.

5'RACE template switching added a universal primer site and UMIs to TCR cDNA. TCRdb passed the 5' RACE reads through MiXCR, listing each CDR3 protein once. The sample carries 500,000 to 650,000 distinct CDR3 sequences, roughly an eighth recorded once. Points on this clonotype: Its antigen is not identified.

Sequenced here: PBMCs, sampled on the day of the yellow fever booster vaccination. This TCR was sampled from a man aged 30-40 years who received the YFV17D yellow fever vaccine.

The chain's CDR3 is CASSLIPTEAFF. CDR3 nucleotides: TGCGCCAGCAGCTTGATCCCGACTGAAGCTTTCTTT. The V and J genes are TRBV5-1 and TRBJ1-1; D gene ambiguous. Per the germline V gene, CDR1 is SGHRS and CDR2 is YFSETQ. The CDR3 runs to 12 residues. V was clipped by 1 base and J by 5 bases, with 6 bases between them. Variable domain in full (rest from reference TRBV5-1 and TRBJ1-1): KAGVTQTPRYLIKTRGQQVTLSCSPISGHRSVSWYQQTPGQGLQFLFEYFSETQRNKGNFPGRFSGRQFSNSRSEMNVSTLELGDSALYLCASSLIPTEAFFGQGTRLTVV.